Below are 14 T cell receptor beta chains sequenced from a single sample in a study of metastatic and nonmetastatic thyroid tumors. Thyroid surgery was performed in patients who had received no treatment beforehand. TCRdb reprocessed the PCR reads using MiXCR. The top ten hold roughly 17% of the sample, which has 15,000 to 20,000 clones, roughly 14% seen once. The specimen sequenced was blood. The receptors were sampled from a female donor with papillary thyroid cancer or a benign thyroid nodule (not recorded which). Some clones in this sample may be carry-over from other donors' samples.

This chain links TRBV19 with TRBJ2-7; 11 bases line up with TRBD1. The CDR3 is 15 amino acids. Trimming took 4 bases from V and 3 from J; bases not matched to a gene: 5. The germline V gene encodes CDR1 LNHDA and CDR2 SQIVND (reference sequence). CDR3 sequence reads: CASSTGTGGLYEQYF. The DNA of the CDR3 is TGTGCCAGTAGTACCGGGACAGGGGGACTCTACGAGCAGTACTTC.

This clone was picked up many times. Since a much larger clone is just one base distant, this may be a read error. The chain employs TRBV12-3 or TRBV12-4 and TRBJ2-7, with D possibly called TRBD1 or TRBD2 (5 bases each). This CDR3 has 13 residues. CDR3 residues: CASSLGGRVERYF. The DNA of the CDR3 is TGTGCCAGCAGTTTAGGGGGGAGAGTCGAGCGGTACTTC.

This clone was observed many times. The CDR3 nucleotides are TGCGCCAGCAGCCAAGCCCTCGGGGGGGAGCAGTACTTC. It yields the protein CASSQALGGEQYF. This chain links TRBV4-1 with TRBJ2-7; TRBD2 matches 7 bases. CDR1 and CDR2 from the germline V gene are MGHRA and YSYEKL. V shed 1 base, J shed 7 bases, and the junction held 4 bases outside the gene matches. The CDR3 is made up of 13 amino acids.

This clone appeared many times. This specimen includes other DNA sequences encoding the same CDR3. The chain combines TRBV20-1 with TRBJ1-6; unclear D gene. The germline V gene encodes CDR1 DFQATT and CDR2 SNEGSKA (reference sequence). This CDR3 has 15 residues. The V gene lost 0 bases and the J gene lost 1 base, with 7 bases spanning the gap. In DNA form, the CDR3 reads TGCAGTGCTAGAGATGGGATATCCTATAATTCACCCCTCCACTTT. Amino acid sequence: CSARDGISYNSPLHF.

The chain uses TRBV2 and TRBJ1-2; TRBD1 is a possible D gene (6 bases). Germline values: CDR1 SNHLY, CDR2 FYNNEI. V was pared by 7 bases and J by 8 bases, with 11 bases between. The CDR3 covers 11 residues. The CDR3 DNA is TGTGCCAGCATGGCAGGGGAGGGCTACACCTTC. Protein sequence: CASMAGEGYTF.

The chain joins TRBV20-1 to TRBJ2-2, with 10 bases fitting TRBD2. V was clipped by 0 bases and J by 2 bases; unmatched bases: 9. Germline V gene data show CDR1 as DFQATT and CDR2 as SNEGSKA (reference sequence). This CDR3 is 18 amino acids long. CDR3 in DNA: TGCAGTGCTAGAGATAGGGTTAGCGGGGGGATAAACACCGGGGAGCTGTTTTTT. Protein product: CSARDRVSGGINTGELFF.

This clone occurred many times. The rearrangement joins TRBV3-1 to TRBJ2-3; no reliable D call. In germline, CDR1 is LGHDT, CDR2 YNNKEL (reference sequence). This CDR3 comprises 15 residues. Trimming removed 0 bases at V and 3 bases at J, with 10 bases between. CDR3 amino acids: CASSQDLAGTDTQYF. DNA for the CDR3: TGTGCCAGCAGCCAAGATCTTGCCGGGACAGATACGCAGTATTTT.

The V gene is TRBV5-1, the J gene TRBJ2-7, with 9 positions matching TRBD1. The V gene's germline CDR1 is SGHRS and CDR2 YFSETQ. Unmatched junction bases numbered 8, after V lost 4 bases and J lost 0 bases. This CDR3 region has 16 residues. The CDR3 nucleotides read TGCGCCAGCAGCCCCTACCGACAGGGGGTCTCCTACGAGCAGTACTTC. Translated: CASSPYRQGVSYEQYF.

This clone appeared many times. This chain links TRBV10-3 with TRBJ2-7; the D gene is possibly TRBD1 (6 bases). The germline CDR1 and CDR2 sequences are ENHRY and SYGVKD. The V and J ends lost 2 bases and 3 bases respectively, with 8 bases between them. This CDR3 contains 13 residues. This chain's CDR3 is CAISETDSYEQYF. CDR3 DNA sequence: TGTGCCATCAGTGAGACGGACAGCTACGAGCAGTACTTC.

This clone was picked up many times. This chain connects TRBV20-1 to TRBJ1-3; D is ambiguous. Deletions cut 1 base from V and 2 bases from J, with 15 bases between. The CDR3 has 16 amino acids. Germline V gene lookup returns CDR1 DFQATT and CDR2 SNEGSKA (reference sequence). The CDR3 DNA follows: TGCAGTGCTAGAGGGGCGGGCAGGCTAGCTGGAAACACCATATATTTT. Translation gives CSARGAGRLAGNTIYF.

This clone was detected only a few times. CDR3 loop: CASSYNEQFF. CDR3 sequence (DNA): TGTGCCAGCAGTTATAATGAGCAGTTCTTC. The gene calls are TRBV6-5 and TRBJ2-1; D not resolved. From germline, CDR1 is MNHEY and CDR2 SVGAGI. V lost 3 bases to trimming and J lost 7 bases, with 1 base between them. This CDR3 is 10 amino acids long.

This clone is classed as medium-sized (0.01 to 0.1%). In nucleotides, the CDR3 is TGTGCCAGCAGTTACTCGAAACCCACTAACTATGGCTACACCTTC. This codes for CASSYSKPTNYGYTF. The chain is built from TRBV6-5 and TRBJ1-2; D not resolved. The ends were cut back, 0 bases at V and 0 bases at J, with 8 bases in the middle. In germline, CDR1 is MNHEY, CDR2 SVGAGI. The CDR3 is made up of 15 amino acids.

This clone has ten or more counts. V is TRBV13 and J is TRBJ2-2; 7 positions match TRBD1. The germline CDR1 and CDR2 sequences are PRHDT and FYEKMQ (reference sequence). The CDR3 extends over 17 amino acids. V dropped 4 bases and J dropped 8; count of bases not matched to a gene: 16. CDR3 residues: CASSSLPDRIRRGELFF. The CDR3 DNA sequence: TGTGCCAGCAGCTCCCTGCCGGACAGGATACGAAGGGGGGAGCTGTTTTTT.

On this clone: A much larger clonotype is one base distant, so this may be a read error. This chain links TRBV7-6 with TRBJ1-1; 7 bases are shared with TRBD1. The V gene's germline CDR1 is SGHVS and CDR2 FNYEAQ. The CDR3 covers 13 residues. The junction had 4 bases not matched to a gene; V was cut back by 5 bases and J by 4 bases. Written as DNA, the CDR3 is TGTGCCAGCAGCAAGACAGGGCCCACTGAAGCTTTCTTT. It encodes CASSKTGPTEAFF.